These 11 T cell receptor beta chains came from one sample sequenced in a study of cytomegalovirus exposure and HLA in healthy donors. The PCR was carried out with 60 Vbeta primers and 13 Jbeta primers. Assay used: immunoSEQ multiplex PCR; TCRdb lists only in-frame clones, some missing. Of 180,000 or so clones listed, almost 80% are singletons. The material sequenced was PBMCs. The receptors here all came from a man between 45 and 60 years old in good health and CMV-seropositive.

This clone was seen once. The DNA for the CDR3 is TGTGCCAGCAGTTTTGGACTGGATACGCAGTATTTT. Translating gives CASSFGLDTQYF. The chain employs TRBV6-6 and TRBJ2-3; D may be TRBD2 (5 bases). V lost 4 bases, J lost 6 bases, and 8 bases lay in between. This CDR3 has 12 residues. Germline V gene lookup returns CDR1 MNHNY and CDR2 SVGAGI (reference sequence).

The genes are TRBV9 and TRBJ1-5, with a tentative D call TRBD1 (6 bases). From germline, CDR1 is SGDLS and CDR2 YYNGEE. V shed 0 bases and J shed 5 bases, with 12 bases lying between them. The CDR3 is 15 residues long. CDR3 loop: CASSVEGGAYQPQHF. The CDR3 DNA is TGTGCCAGCAGCGTAGAGGGGGGGGCCTATCAGCCCCAGCATTTT.

The V and J genes are TRBV7-9 and TRBJ2-7; D is perhaps TRBD1 (5 bases). CDR1 is SEHNR and CDR2 is FQNEAQ in the germline V gene (reference sequence). CDR3 length: 13 residues. V was cut by 2 bases and J by 4 bases, with 9 bases left in between. Written as DNA, the CDR3 is TGTGCCAGCAGCTTAACCAGGGATTACGAGCAGTACTTC. Translation: CASSLTRDYEQYF.

The J gene is TRBJ2-1, the V gene TRBV12-5, with a possible D match to TRBD2 (6 bases). Deletions cut 5 bases from V and 8 bases from J, with 16 bases between. CDR1 and CDR2 from the germline V gene are LGHNT and FRNRAP. The CDR3 loop spans 14 amino acids. The CDR3 DNA reads as TGTGCTAGTGGTCTCGGGACTTTGGGCGATGAGCAGTTCTTC. Amino acid sequence: CASGLGTLGDEQFF.

This clone showed up just a few times. The V and J genes are TRBV5-1 and TRBJ1-2; maybe TRBD1 (6 bases). CDR1 and CDR2 (germline): SGHRS, YFSETQ. Trimming shortened V by 4 bases and J by 4 bases, and 14 bases separated the two germline ends. This CDR3 has 14 residues. CDR3 sequence: CASSPGDRSYGYTF. The CDR3 nucleotides are TGCGCCAGCAGCCCCGGCGACAGGAGCTATGGCTACACCTTC.

This clone appeared a single time. V gene TRBV27 combines with J gene TRBJ1-5, with D possibly matching TRBD1 (6 bases). V was clipped by 6 bases and J by 2 bases, with 14 bases between them. Germline loops: CDR1 MNHEY, CDR2 SMNVEV (reference sequence). The CDR3 spans 15 residues. In DNA, the CDR3 is TGTGCCAGCAGAACACAGGGACGAGGCAATCAGCCCCAGCATTTT. Amino acids: CASRTQGRGNQPQHF.

This rearrangement joins TRBV4-3 to TRBJ1-6, with unresolved D. CDR1 and CDR2 (germline): LGHNA, YSLEER. The CDR3 loop spans 16 amino acids. Trimming shortened V by 1 base and J by 0 bases, and 7 bases separated the two germline ends. The CDR3 coding sequence is TGCGCCAGCAGCCAAGTGTTGAGCTCCTATAATTCACCCCTCCACTTT. This gives the protein CASSQVLSSYNSPLHF.

This clone was detected once. This chain connects TRBV5-6 to TRBJ2-7, with D perhaps matching TRBD2 (5 bases). CDR1 and CDR2 (germline): SGHDT, YYEEEE. This CDR3 has 16 residues. V lost 5 bases and J lost 3, with 21 bases in between. The CDR3 loop reads CASRTMREGGIYEQYF. CDR3 in DNA: TGTGCCAGCAGAACTATGAGGGAAGGAGGTATCTACGAGCAGTACTTC.

The chain employs TRBV6-6 and TRBJ2-5, with D uncertain. The V gene's germline CDR1 is MNHNY and CDR2 SVGAGI (reference sequence). The CDR3 is made up of 11 amino acids. With 7 bases removed from V and 4 bases from J, the gap between germline ends came to 7 bases. The CDR3, as DNA: TGTGCCAGCACCGCGGCAGAGACCCAGTACTTC. Amino acids: CASTAAETQYF.

This chain connects TRBV11-2 to TRBJ2-7, with D possibly TRBD1 on 5 matching bases. The CDR3 extends over 14 amino acids. V was cut by 5 bases and J by 5 bases, with 16 bases left in between. In germline, CDR1 is SGHAT, CDR2 FQNNGV. The CDR3 protein is CASSVRLGPHEQYF. The CDR3 region has the DNA TGTGCCAGCAGCGTTCGTTTGGGGCCCCACGAGCAGTACTTC.

The chain employs TRBV7-2 and TRBJ2-3; the match to TRBD1 covers 8 bases. This CDR3 is 17 amino acids long. The V gene end was trimmed by 0 bases and the J gene end by 4 bases; junction bases not matched to a gene: 9. The germline V gene encodes CDR1 SGHTA and CDR2 FQGNSA. Written as DNA, the CDR3 is TGTGCCAGCAGCTTAGCTGGTTTTGGCAGGGGGCCAGATACGCAGTATTTT. This codes for CASSLAGFGRGPDTQYF. The full variable domain, with the rest looked up from reference TRBV7-2 and TRBJ2-3, is GAGVSQSPSNKVTEKGKDVELRCDPISGHTALYWYRQSLGQGLEFLIYFQGNSAPDKSGLPSDRFSAERTGGSVSTLTIQRTQQEDSAVYLCASSLAGFGRGPDTQYFGPGTRLTVL.